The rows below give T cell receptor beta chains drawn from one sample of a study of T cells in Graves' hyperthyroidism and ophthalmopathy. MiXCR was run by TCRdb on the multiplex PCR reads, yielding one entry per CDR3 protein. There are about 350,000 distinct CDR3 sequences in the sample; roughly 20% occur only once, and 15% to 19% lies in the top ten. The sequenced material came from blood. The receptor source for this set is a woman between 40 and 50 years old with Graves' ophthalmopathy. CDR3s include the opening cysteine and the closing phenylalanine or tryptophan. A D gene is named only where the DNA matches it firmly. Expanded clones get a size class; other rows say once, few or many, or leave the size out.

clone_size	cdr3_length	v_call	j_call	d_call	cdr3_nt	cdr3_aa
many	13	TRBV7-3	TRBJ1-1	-	TGTGCCAGCAGCCAAACAGATAACACTGAAGCTTTCTTT	CASSQTDNTEAFF
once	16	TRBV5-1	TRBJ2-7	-	TGCGCCATCAGCTTGGAAATCTCGTCATCAGGCTACGAGCAGTACTTC	CAISLEISSSGYEQYF
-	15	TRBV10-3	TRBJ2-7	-	TGTGCCACCTTAACCTCGACAGGGAGGACCTACGAGCAGTACTTC	CATLTSTGRTYEQYF
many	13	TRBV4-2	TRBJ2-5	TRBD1	TGTGCCAGCAGCCGGGACAGGGAAGAGACCCAGTACTTC	CASSRDREETQYF
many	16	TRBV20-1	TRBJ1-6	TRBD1	TGCAGTGCTAGAGATATCGGGACAGGGGGTAATTCACCCCTCCACTTT	CSARDIGTGGNSPLHF
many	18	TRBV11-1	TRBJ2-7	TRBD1	TGTGCCAGCAGCGGCGGGACAGGGATATTTAGGTCGGCCTACGAGCAGTACTTC	CASSGGTGIFRSAYEQYF
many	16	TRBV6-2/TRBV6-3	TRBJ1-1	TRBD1	TGTGCCAGCAGTTACCCGAACAGGGGAGTAAACACTGAAGCTTTCTTT	CASSYPNRGVNTEAFF
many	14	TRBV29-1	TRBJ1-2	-	TGCAGCGTTGAAGGGCGAGGGGTGGAGTATGGCTACACCTTC	CSVEGRGVEYGYTF
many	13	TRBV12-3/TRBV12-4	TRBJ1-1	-	TGTGCCAGCAGGGATCAGGAGACCCCTGAAGCTTTCTTT	CASRDQETPEAFF
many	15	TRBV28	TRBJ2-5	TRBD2	TGTGCCAGCACACCCGGGACTAGCGGGATAGAGACCCAGTACTTC	CASTPGTSGIETQYF
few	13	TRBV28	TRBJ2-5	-	TGTGCCAGCAGTTTAAGGTCCACAGAGACCCAGTACTTC	CASSLRSTETQYF
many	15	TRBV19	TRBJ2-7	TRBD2	TGTGCCAGTGGGGAAGGACTAGCGGAAGTCTACGAGCAGTACTTC	CASGEGLAEVYEQYF
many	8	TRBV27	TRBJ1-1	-	TGTGCCAGTCCTGAAGCTTTCTTT	CASPEAFF